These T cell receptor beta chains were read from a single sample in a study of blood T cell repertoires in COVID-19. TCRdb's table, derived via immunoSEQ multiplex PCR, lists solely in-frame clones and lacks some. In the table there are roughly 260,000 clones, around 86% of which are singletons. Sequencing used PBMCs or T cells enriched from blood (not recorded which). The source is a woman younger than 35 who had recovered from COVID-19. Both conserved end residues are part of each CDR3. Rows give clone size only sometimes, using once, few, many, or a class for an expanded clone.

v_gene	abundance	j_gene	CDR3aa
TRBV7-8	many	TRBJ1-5	CASSLDSYQPQHF
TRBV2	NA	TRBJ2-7	CASSQGQGNYEQYF
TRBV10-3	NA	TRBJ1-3	CATRYGQETSNTIYF
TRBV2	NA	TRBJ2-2	CASSGLAGGTGELFF
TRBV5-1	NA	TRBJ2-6	CASSFPRTGDYQSGANVLTF
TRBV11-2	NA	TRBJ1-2	CASSSPAGGNYGYTF
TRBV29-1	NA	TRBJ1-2	CSVGYSTSEGGTNYGYTF
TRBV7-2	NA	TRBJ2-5	CASSLGGLSEETQYF
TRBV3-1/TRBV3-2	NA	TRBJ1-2	CASSPHTSGGYTF
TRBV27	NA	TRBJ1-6	CASSLGTGSSPLHF
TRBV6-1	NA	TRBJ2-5	CASRTGGRSETQYF
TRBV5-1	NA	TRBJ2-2	CASSLIGTSGPNTGELFF
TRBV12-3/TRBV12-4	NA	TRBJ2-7	CASSLTPIYEQYF
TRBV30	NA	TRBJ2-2	CAWRQRGLSGELFF
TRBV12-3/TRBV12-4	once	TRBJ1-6	CASSSYREPLHF
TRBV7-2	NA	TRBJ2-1	CASSQGGVAGANEQFF
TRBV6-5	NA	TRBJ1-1	CASKAGLNTEAFF
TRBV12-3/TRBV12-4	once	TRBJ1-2	CASSLDRGVGYTF
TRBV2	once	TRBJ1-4	CASRGTGLTNEKLFF
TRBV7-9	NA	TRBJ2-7	CASSLVAGGGYEQYF
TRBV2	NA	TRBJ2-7	CASGRAYEQYF
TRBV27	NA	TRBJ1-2	CASSEQGVSFWGYTF
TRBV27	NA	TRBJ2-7	CASSYSGTGIYEQYF
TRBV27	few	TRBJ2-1	CASSPGTSGMSSYNEQFF
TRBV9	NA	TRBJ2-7	CASSPRTSGPYEQYF
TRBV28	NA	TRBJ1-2	CASASGNYGYTF
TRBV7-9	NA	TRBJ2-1	CASSSDREVDNEQFF
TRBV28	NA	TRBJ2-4	CASSLGDRPKNIQYF
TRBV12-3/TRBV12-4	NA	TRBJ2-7	CASSATRYEQYF
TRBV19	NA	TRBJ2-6	CASDPGFSGANVLTF
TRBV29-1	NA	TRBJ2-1	CSVVVGLAGISEQFF
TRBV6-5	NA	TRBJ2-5	CASSYSPGGRGETQYF
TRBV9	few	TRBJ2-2	CASSPKRGGLELFF
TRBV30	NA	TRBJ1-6	CAWGDIRSPLHF